This passage covers 22 T cell receptor beta chains from one sample sequenced in a study of T cell responses to AZD1222 COVID-19 vaccine. Data came from immunoSEQ multiplex PCR; TCRdb stores just in-frame clones and leaves some out. Among 200,000 or so clones listed, approximately 90% were seen once. Specimen: peripheral blood, collected on day 0 of AZD1222 vaccination. These receptors were taken from an adult in good health.

The chain has TRBV7-3 and TRBJ2-3, with 7 bases lining up with TRBD1. From germline, CDR1 is SGHTA and CDR2 FQGTGA. This CDR3 contains 14 residues. J lost 0 bases, V lost 7 bases, and 4 bases had no gene match. The CDR3 bases are TGTGCCAGCAACCCAGGGGGTAGCACAGATACGCAGTATTTT. Amino acids: CASNPGGSTDTQYF.

The chain joins TRBV6-1 to TRBJ2-7, with 7 bases matching TRBD1. In germline, CDR1 is MNHNS, CDR2 SASEGT. Trimming cost V 3 bases and J 2 bases; bases outside gene matches: 4. The CDR3 loop spans 14 amino acids. CDR3 region: CASSETGKPYEQYF. The CDR3 coding sequence is TGTGCCAGCAGTGAGACAGGGAAACCCTACGAGCAGTACTTC.

This clone has just one count. V and J are TRBV5-1 and TRBJ2-5; D is undetermined. CDR3 size: 14 residues. The V gene lost 1 base and the J gene lost 5 bases, with 12 bases spanning the gap. Germline V gives CDR1 SGHRS, CDR2 YFSETQ. The CDR3 region is CASSLTSGGETQYF. The CDR3, as DNA: TGCGCCAGCAGCTTGACGTCTGGTGGCGAGACCCAGTACTTC.

In its sample, this clone was seen once. The rearrangement links TRBV24-1 to TRBJ2-1, with 9 bases matching TRBD2. Germline assignment: CDR1 KGHDR and CDR2 SFDVKD. The CDR3 is made up of 16 amino acids. The trim removed 4 bases at V and 7 bases at J, leaving 10 bases unmatched. CDR3 bases: TGTGCCACCAGTGACTCGACTAGCGGTTTGAGAAATGAGCAGTTCTTC. Amino acid sequence: CATSDSTSGLRNEQFF.

This clone was detected only a few times. The gene calls are TRBV7-2 and TRBJ2-7, with a possible D match to TRBD1 (5 bases). CDR3 size: 15 residues. Trimming took 2 bases from V and 3 from J, leaving 14 bases between them. Germline V gives CDR1 SGHTA, CDR2 FQGNSA. CDR3 nucleotide sequence: TGTGCCAGCAGCTTACAGGCAGGGATGCACTACGAGCAGTACTTC. It yields the protein CASSLQAGMHYEQYF. Based on the CDR3 plus reference TRBV7-2 and TRBJ2-7, the full variable domain is GAGVSQSPSNKVTEKGKDVELRCDPISGHTALYWYRQSLGQGLEFLIYFQGNSAPDKSGLPSDRFSAERTGGSVSTLTIQRTQQEDSAVYLCASSLQAGMHYEQYFGPGTRLTVT.

The chain carries TRBV5-1 and TRBJ1-3; no clear D gene. Germline values: CDR1 SGHRS, CDR2 YFSETQ. This CDR3 is 17 amino acids long. V gave up 0 bases and J gave up 0 bases, with 13 bases separating them. The CDR3 region is CASSLVPPDNSGNTIYF. The CDR3 bases are TGCGCCAGCAGCTTGGTCCCGCCTGACAACTCTGGAAACACCATATATTTT.

This chain links TRBV4-2 with TRBJ2-3, with D uncertain. Germline V lookup: CDR1 LGHNA, CDR2 YNFKEQ. The CDR3 contains 15 residues. With 1 base removed from V and 8 bases from J, the gap between germline ends came to 16 bases. Here the CDR3 DNA reads TGTGCCAGCAGCCAAGCTGTCAAAGCCTCAAGTACGCAGTATTTT. This codes for CASSQAVKASSTQYF.

The genes are TRBV4-1 and TRBJ1-2; D gene ambiguous. Trimming left V 0 bases short and J 4 bases short, with 9 bases between. CDR1 is MGHRA, CDR2 YSYEKL, per germline. CDR3 length: 14 residues. Here the CDR3 reads CASSQDSYSYGYTF. CDR3 bases: TGCGCCAGCAGCCAAGATTCGTACAGCTATGGCTACACCTTC.

V and J are TRBV3-1 (or the pseudogene TRBV3-2) and TRBJ1-6; a weak D match, TRBD1 (6 bases). The CDR3 is made up of 19 amino acids. The germline gives CDR1 LGHDT, CDR2 YNNKEL (reference sequence). The V and J ends lost 4 bases and 0 bases respectively, with 19 bases between them. CDR3: CASSPHPQGRSSYNSPLHF. The CDR3 DNA reads as TGTGCCAGCAGCCCCCACCCACAGGGCCGTAGCTCCTATAATTCACCCCTCCACTTT.

The genes are TRBV2 and TRBJ1-6; 8 bases align to TRBD1. V shed 7 bases and J 0 bases; nucleotides not matched to a gene: 5. From germline, CDR1 is SNHLY and CDR2 FYNNEI. The CDR3 has 16 amino acids. This chain's CDR3 is CASMTQGASYNSPLHF. The CDR3 region has the DNA TGTGCCAGCATGACCCAGGGGGCCTCCTATAATTCACCCCTCCACTTT.

The V gene is TRBV11-2, the J gene TRBJ2-3; D might be TRBD1 or TRBD2, each matching 5 bases. CDR3 length equals 12 residues. The V and J ends lost 3 bases and 5 bases respectively, with 6 bases between them. The V gene's germline CDR1 is SGHAT and CDR2 FQNNGV. The CDR3 protein is CASSLGVDTQYF. DNA for the CDR3: TGTGCCAGCAGCTTGGGGGTAGATACGCAGTATTTT.

The chain links TRBV5-1 to TRBJ1-2; a weak D match, TRBD1 (6 bases). V was trimmed by 5 bases and J by 3 bases, leaving 11 bases between them. Germline-derived CDR1 and CDR2 are SGHRS and YFSETQ. This CDR3 has 13 amino acids. The CDR3 DNA reads as TGCGCCAGCAGGGGGGGCAGGGACTATGGCTACACCTTC. Residues: CASRGGRDYGYTF.

This chain connects TRBV10-1 to TRBJ2-2, with D perhaps matching TRBD2 (6 bases). The length of the CDR3 is 15 residues. Germline loops: CDR1 WNHNN, CDR2 SYGVQD (reference sequence). Trimming took 4 bases from V and 7 from J, leaving 16 bases between them. CDR3 amino acids: CASSVQRVRNGELFF. CDR3 DNA: TGCGCCAGCAGTGTACAGCGGGTCAGGAACGGGGAGCTGTTTTTT.

The rearrangement links TRBV19 to TRBJ2-1, with 8 bases fitting TRBD2. V lost 9 bases to trimming and J lost 6 bases; unmatched junction nucleotides: 10. Germline V gene lookup returns CDR1 LNHDA and CDR2 SQIVND (reference sequence). This CDR3 contains 14 residues. For the CDR3, the DNA is TGTGCCAGCCGCCGAGCGGGAGTGGGCAATGAGCAGTTCTTC. Protein product: CASRRAGVGNEQFF.

The chain is built from TRBV2 and TRBJ2-2, with D perhaps matching TRBD2 (5 bases). The CDR3 totals 13 residues. Germline CDR1 reads SNHLY; CDR2 reads FYNNEI. V dropped 8 bases and J dropped 3 bases, with 10 bases sitting between them. The CDR3 here is CASQKDYTGELFF. The CDR3 DNA is TGTGCCAGCCAAAAGGACTACACCGGGGAGCTGTTTTTT. Using reference TRBV2 and TRBJ2-2 for the parts outside the CDR3, the full variable domain is EPEVTQTPSHQVTQMGQEVILRCVPISNHLYFYWYRQILGQKVEFLVSFYNNEISEKSEIFDDQFSVERPDGSNFTLKIRSTKLEDSAMYFCASQKDYTGELFFGEGSRLTVL.

This chain joins TRBV19 and TRBJ1-5; TRBD1 aligns across 8 bases. Germline trimming cut 7 bases from V and 3 bases from J; bases unmatched to any gene: 8. The CDR3 spans 15 residues. Germline assignment: CDR1 LNHDA and CDR2 SQIVND (reference sequence). Here the CDR3 DNA reads TGTGCCAGTAACCCCAGGACAGGGAACAATCAGCCCCAGCATTTT. Translating gives CASNPRTGNNQPQHF.

Comments on this clone: The identical CDR3 is also encoded by other nucleotide sequences in the sample. V usage is TRBV28 and J usage is TRBJ2-7; D is perhaps TRBD1 (5 bases). V was cut by 2 bases and J by 3 bases, with 5 bases left in between. CDR1 is MDHEN, CDR2 SYDVKM, per germline. The CDR3 consists of 12 residues. The CDR3 reads CASSLQGYEQYF. Written as DNA, the CDR3 is TGTGCCAGCAGTTTACAGGGCTACGAGCAGTACTTC.

This clone appeared once. The rearrangement uses TRBV19 and TRBJ2-4; 8 nucleotides agree with TRBD1. The CDR3 spans 19 residues. Germline loops: CDR1 LNHDA, CDR2 SQIVND (reference sequence). V dropped 9 bases and J dropped 8; count of bases not matched to a gene: 27. CDR3 nucleotides: TGTGCCAGCGGAACCTCTGGACAGGGACAGAGCTTGCGAAGAGACATTCAGTACTTC. Protein: CASGTSGQGQSLRRDIQYF.

The chain carries TRBV5-4 and TRBJ2-7; a weak D match, TRBD2 (6 bases). The CDR3 is made up of 15 amino acids. From germline, CDR1 is SGHNT and CDR2 YYREEE (reference sequence). The V and J ends lost 3 bases and 3 bases respectively, with 16 bases between them. CDR3 nucleotides: TGTGCCAGCAGCTCTGGAACTAGCAGAAGCTACGAGCAGTACTTC. This sequence encodes CASSSGTSRSYEQYF. Together with reference TRBV5-4 and TRBJ2-7, the CDR3 gives the full variable domain: ETGVTQSPTHLIKTRGQQVTLRCSSQSGHNTVSWYQQALGQGPQFIFQYYREEENGRGNFPPRFSGLQFPNYSSELNVNALELDDSALYLCASSSGTSRSYEQYFGPGTRLTVT.

V and J are TRBV6-6 and TRBJ2-2; D is undetermined. CDR1 MNHNY and CDR2 SVGAGI come from the germline V gene (reference sequence). Between the trimmed V and J ends, which lost 2 bases and 4 bases, there was a span of 11 bases. This CDR3 has 15 amino acids. CDR3 coding DNA: TGTGCCAGCAGTTACCAGGAGCTGGGCACCGGGGAGCTGTTTTTT. Amino acids: CASSYQELGTGELFF.

This sequence joins TRBV5-4 and TRBJ2-2, with a tentative D call TRBD1 (5 bases). This CDR3 has 12 residues. CDR1 is SGHNT, CDR2 YYREEE, per germline (reference sequence). The V and J ends lost 5 bases and 4 bases respectively, with 6 bases between them. Here the CDR3 reads CASRGPTGELFF. DNA for the CDR3: TGTGCCAGCAGGGGGCCCACCGGGGAGCTGTTTTTT.

The chain is built from TRBV20-1 and TRBJ2-1, with D uncertain. The CDR3 consists of 11 residues. Germline V gene lookup returns CDR1 DFQATT and CDR2 SNEGSKA (reference sequence). The CDR3: CSVGGDNEQFF. CDR3 DNA: TGCAGCGTGGGCGGAGACAATGAGCAGTTCTTC.